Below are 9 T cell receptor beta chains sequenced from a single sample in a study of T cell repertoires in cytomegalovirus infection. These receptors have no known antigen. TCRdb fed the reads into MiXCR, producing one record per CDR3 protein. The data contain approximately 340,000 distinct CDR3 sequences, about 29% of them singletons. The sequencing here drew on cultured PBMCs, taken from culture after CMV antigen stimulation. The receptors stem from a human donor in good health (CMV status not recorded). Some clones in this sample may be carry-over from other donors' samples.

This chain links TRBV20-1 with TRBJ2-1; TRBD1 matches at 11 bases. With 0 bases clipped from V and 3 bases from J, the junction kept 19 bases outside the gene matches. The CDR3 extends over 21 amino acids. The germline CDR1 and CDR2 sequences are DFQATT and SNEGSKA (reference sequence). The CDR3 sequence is CSARDRSGTGGKTIGYNEQFF. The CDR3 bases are TGCAGTGCTAGAGACAGATCCGGGACAGGGGGGAAAACTATAGGCTACAATGAGCAGTTCTTC.

This CDR3 reads CASSPTGVDTQYF. CDR3 nucleotides: TGTGCCAGCAGCCCAACAGGAGTAGATACGCAGTATTTT. The chain carries TRBV11-3 and TRBJ2-3; D perhaps matches TRBD1 (5 bases). From germline, CDR1 is SGHNT and CDR2 YENEEA. The CDR3 runs to 13 residues. V shed 5 bases and J shed 5 bases, with 11 bases lying between them. The full variable domain, rest sourced from reference TRBV11-3 and TRBJ2-3, is EAGVVQSPRYKIIEKKQPVAFWCNPISGHNTLYWYLQNLGQGPELLIRYENEEAVDDSQLPKDRFSAERLKGVDSTLKIQPAELGDSAVYLCASSPTGVDTQYFGPGTRLTVL.

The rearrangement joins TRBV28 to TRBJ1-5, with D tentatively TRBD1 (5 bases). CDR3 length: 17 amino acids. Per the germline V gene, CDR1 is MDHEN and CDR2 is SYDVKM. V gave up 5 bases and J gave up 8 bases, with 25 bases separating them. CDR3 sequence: CASSLHTQSGLGEPQHF. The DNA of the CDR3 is TGTGCCAGCAGTCTTCATACCCAATCGGGGCTGGGTGAGCCCCAGCATTTT.

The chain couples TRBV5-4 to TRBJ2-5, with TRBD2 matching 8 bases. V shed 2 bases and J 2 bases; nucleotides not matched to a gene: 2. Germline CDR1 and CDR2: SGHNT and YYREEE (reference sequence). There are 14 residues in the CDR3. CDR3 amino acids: CASSFPSGQETQYF. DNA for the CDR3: TGTGCCAGCAGCTTCCCTAGCGGGCAAGAGACCCAGTACTTC.

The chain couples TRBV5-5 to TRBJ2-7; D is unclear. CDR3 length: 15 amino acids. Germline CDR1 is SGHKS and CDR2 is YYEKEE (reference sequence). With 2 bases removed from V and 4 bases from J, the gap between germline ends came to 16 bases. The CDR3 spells CASSFTKAFGYEQYF. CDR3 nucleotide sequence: TGTGCCAGCAGCTTTACGAAGGCCTTCGGGTACGAGCAGTACTTC.

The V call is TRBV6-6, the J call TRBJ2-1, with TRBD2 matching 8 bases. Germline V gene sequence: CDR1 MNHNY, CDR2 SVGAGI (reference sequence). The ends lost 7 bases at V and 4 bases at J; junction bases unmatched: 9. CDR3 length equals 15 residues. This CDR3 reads CASTRAGVGYNEQFF. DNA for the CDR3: TGTGCCAGCACCCGAGCGGGAGTAGGTTACAATGAGCAGTTCTTC.

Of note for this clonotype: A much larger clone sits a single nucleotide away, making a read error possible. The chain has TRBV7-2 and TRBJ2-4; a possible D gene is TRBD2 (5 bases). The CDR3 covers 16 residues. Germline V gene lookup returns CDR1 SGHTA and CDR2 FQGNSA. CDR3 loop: CATSSDFLGSKNIQYF. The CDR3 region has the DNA TGTGCCACCAGCTCGGACTTCCTGGGGTCCAAAAACATTCAGTACTTC.

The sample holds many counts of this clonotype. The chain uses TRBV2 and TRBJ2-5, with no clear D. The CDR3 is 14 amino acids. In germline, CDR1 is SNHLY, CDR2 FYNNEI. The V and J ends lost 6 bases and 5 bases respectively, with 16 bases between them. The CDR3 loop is CASRLSRGAETQYF. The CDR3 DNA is TGTGCCAGCAGGCTCTCTAGAGGCGCCGAGACCCAGTACTTC.

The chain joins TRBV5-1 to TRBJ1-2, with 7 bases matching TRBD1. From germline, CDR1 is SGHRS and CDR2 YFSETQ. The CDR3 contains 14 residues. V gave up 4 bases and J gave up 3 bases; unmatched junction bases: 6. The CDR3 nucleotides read TGCGCCAGCAGCGAGGGACAGCATGACTATGGCTACACCTTC. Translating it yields CASSEGQHDYGYTF.